These T cell receptor beta chains were read from a single sample in a study of blood T cell repertoires in COVID-19. The protocol was immunoSEQ multiplex PCR, while the TCRdb copy is restricted to in-frame clones and leaves out a portion. Among roughly 150,000 clones listed, roughly 78% were seen once. Sequenced input: PBMCs or T cells enriched from blood (not recorded which). Receptors were obtained from a woman in her seventies in a cohort exposed to, infected with or recovered from COVID-19 (not recorded which). CDR3s include the opening cysteine and the closing phenylalanine or tryptophan. Fields, in order: clone size, D gene, J gene, V gene, CDR3 DNA, CDR3 protein. The D gene is left open where the match is weak. Expanded clones get a size class; other rows say once, few or many, or leave the size out.

NA,NA,TRBJ1-1,TRBV28,TGTGCCAGCAGTCCTCCCGGCAGGCCCATGAACACTGAAGCTTTCTTT,CASSPPGRPMNTEAFF
NA,NA,TRBJ1-5,TRBV7-2,TGTGCCAGCAGCTTAGGGGCCTCCAATCAGCCCCAGCATTTT,CASSLGASNQPQHF
NA,NA,TRBJ2-5,TRBV7-3,TGTGCCAGCAGCTTACAGGGGGGACGAGAGACCCAGTACTTC,CASSLQGGRETQYF
few,TRBD1,TRBJ1-2,TRBV2,TGTGCCAGCAGTCCGACAGGGAGTCCTAGCTATGGCTACACCTTC,CASSPTGSPSYGYTF
NA,TRBD1,TRBJ2-5,TRBV7-2,TGTGCCAGCAGCTCCAGGACAGGGTGGGAGACCCAGTACTTC,CASSSRTGWETQYF
NA,TRBD2,TRBJ2-1,TRBV11-3,TGTGCCAGCAGCAGGGGACAGGGACTAGCGGATGAGCAGTTCTTC,CASSRGQGLADEQFF
once,NA,TRBJ2-1,TRBV2,TGTGCCAGCAGTGGGCCCGGGAGAGGCTCCTACAATGAGCAGTTCTTC,CASSGPGRGSYNEQFF
NA,NA,TRBJ1-5,TRBV19,TGTGCCAGTAGCAAGGAGGGTTTACGCAATCAGCCCCAGCATTTT,CASSKEGLRNQPQHF
NA,TRBD2,TRBJ2-1,TRBV9,TGTGCCAGCAAACCGGGACTAGCGGGAGATATTTCCTACAATGAGCAGTTCTTC,CASKPGLAGDISYNEQFF
NA,NA,TRBJ2-1,TRBV28,TGTGCCAGCAGTACCCCCAGCTCCTACAATGAGCAGTTCTTC,CASSTPSSYNEQFF
once,TRBD1,TRBJ2-2,TRBV19,TGTGCCAGTGGGAAGCAGGGGGCCGCCGGGGAGCTGTTTTTT,CASGKQGAAGELFF
NA,NA,TRBJ2-1,TRBV9,TGTGCCAGCAGCGTAGGGAGTTCCTACAATGAGCAGTTCTTC,CASSVGSSYNEQFF
many,NA,TRBJ2-7,TRBV5-1,TGCGCCAGCAGCTTGGACAGGGAGTATAACGAGCAGTACTTC,CASSLDREYNEQYF
NA,NA,TRBJ1-2,TRBV25-1,TGTGCCAGCAGCCCCGAACAGTACCTCTATGGCTACACCTTC,CASSPEQYLYGYTF
NA,NA,TRBJ1-1,TRBV11-3,TGTGCCAGCAGCTTAGGACAGGATGTCACCAGGGCTTTCTTT,CASSLGQDVTRAFF
NA,NA,TRBJ2-5,TRBV28,TGTGCCAGCAGGAGGGGGGGGATCGAGACCCAGTACTTC,CASRRGGIETQYF
once,NA,TRBJ2-7,TRBV3-1/TRBV3-2,TGTGCCAGCAGCCTGTCGAGTGCGGTCTACGAGCAGTACTTC,CASSLSSAVYEQYF
NA,NA,TRBJ2-7,TRBV6-2/TRBV6-3,TGTGCCAGCAGTTACGTGCGACAGCGACTGATCGAGCAGTACTTC,CASSYVRQRLIEQYF
once,TRBD2,TRBJ2-3,TRBV11-1,TGTGCCAGCAGACCTAGCGGGAGCACAGATACGCAGTATTTT,CASRPSGSTDTQYF
NA,NA,TRBJ1-4,TRBV2,TGTGCCAGCAGTGTTGGTCAGGGGACTAATGAAAAACTGTTTTTT,CASSVGQGTNEKLFF
few,NA,TRBJ1-3,TRBV2,TGTGCCAGCTCAGGGGCCCCTGGAAACACCATATATTTT,CASSGAPGNTIYF
NA,TRBD1,TRBJ2-7,TRBV19,TGTGCCAGTCGTGGGACAGGACGCTACGAGCAGTACTTC,CASRGTGRYEQYF
once,NA,TRBJ2-1,TRBV3-1/TRBV3-2,TGTGCCAGCAGCCCTTACCCGGGACTTAGCTCCTACAATGAGCAGTTCTTC,CASSPYPGLSSYNEQFF
NA,TRBD1,TRBJ2-7,TRBV27,TGTGCCAGCATTGACCGGACAGGGGATTACGAGCAGTACTTC,CASIDRTGDYEQYF